The entry that follows covers one T cell receptor (beta chain) sequence. The entry originates in a study of CD8+ T cells in alopecia areata. Overall study context: The SALT score measured affected scalp surface percentage in treated patients.

The J segment lost 9 bases and the V segment lost 0 bases, leaving 5 bases of the junction unmatched. Germline CDR1 reads SGDLS; CDR2 reads YYNGEE. CDR3 length equals 14 residues. As the sequencing template, cDNA was produced by extracting RNA and reverse transcribing it. The assay was immunoSEQ multiplex PCR, and TCRdb's table has in-frame clones only and misses some. The profile covers 170,000 or so clones, with roughly 53% appearing a single time and roughly an eighth taken by the ten largest. Treatment of the sample: oral pan-JAK inhibitor, 5-10 mg twice daily. Sorted out of PBMCs were CD4+ T cells and CD8+ T cells.

V usage is TRBV9 and J usage is TRBJ2-1; TRBD2 matches 8 bases. The origin of this receptor is a human donor with alopecia areata. Here the sequenced sample was CD8+ T cells sorted from blood, taken at week 24, from a patient treated with tofacitinib. CDR3 DNA sequence: TGTGCCAGCAGCGTAGCCGGGGGGGCCCGTGAGCAGTTCTTC. It yields the protein CASSVAGGAREQFF. The variable domain in full, completed from reference TRBV9 and TRBJ2-1, reads DSGVTQTPKHLITATGQRVTLRCSPRSGDLSVYWYQQSLDQGLQFLIQYYNGEERAKGNILERFSAQQFPDLHSELNLSSLELGDSALYFCASSVAGGAREQFFGPGTRLTVL.